The 9 T cell receptor beta chains reported below all come from one sample, sequenced in a study of T cell repertoires in cytomegalovirus infection. MiXCR was run by TCRdb on the reads, yielding one entry per CDR3 protein. The data contain about 890,000 distinct CDR3 sequences, about a third of them seen just once; the ten biggest clones take up 11% to 15%. For these receptors, no antigen is known. The sample was cultured CD8+ T cells from PBMCs, taken from culture after CMV antigen stimulation. These receptor sequences come from a human donor in good health (CMV status not recorded). Some clones in this sample may be carry-over from other donors' samples.

The sample holds many counts of this clonotype. The chain carries TRBV7-2 and TRBJ2-5, with 10 nucleotides matching TRBD2. After removal of 5 bases from V and 0 bases from J, the junction contained 6 bases not matched to a gene. CDR1 and CDR2 from the germline V gene are SGHTA and FQGNSA. This CDR3 region has 16 residues. Here the CDR3 DNA reads TGTGCCAGCAGCCCTCGAGCGGGGGGGTACCAAGAGACCCAGTACTTC. Translating it yields CASSPRAGGYQETQYF.

This clonotype was detected a few times. The chain uses TRBV27 and TRBJ2-7, with TRBD1 matching over 9 bases. J gave up 2 bases and V 5 bases, and 10 bases lay outside the gene matches. CDR1 MNHEY and CDR2 SMNVEV come from the germline V gene (reference sequence). The CDR3 totals 16 residues. The CDR3 spells CASSPTWTGVPYEQYF. The CDR3 coding sequence is TGTGCCAGCAGTCCAACTTGGACAGGGGTTCCCTACGAGCAGTACTTC.

This clonotype has just one count. The chain is built from TRBV3-1 and TRBJ1-1; perhaps TRBD1 as D (5 bases). The ends were cut back, 1 base at V and 3 bases at J, with 12 bases in the middle. Per the germline V gene, CDR1 is LGHDT and CDR2 is YNNKEL (reference sequence). There are 15 residues in the CDR3. The CDR3: CASSQATDYYTEAFF. Written as DNA, the CDR3 is TGTGCCAGCAGCCAAGCGACAGATTACTACACTGAAGCTTTCTTT.

This clonotype was counted between two and nine times. This rearrangement joins TRBV27 to TRBJ1-1, with D perhaps matching TRBD1 (5 bases). Germline lookup yields CDR1 MNHEY and CDR2 SMNVEV (reference sequence). The CDR3 spans 11 residues. V lost 7 bases and J lost 7, with 10 bases in between. The DNA for the CDR3 is TGTGCCAGCACCGGTGGGGGTGAAGCTTTCTTT. Translating gives CASTGGGEAFF.

This clonotype was seen ten or more times. This rearrangement joins TRBV7-8 to TRBJ1-4; a weak D match, TRBD1 (5 bases). The CDR3 spans 16 residues. Germline assignment: CDR1 SGHVS and CDR2 FQNEAQ. Trimming removed 1 base from V and 5 bases from J, with 14 bases in between. The CDR3 coding sequence is TGTGCCAGCAGCTTAGTCGTCCGGGGGTTAAATGAAAAACTGTTTTTT. Translating it yields CASSLVVRGLNEKLFF.

V is TRBV10-3 and J is TRBJ2-1; D may be TRBD2 (5 bases). V was trimmed by 5 bases and J by 4 bases, leaving 9 bases between them. The CDR3 is 13 amino acids. Germline CDR1 and CDR2: ENHRY and SYGVKD. The CDR3 loop is CAISRTQYNEQFF. The CDR3 bases are TGTGCCATCAGTCGGACTCAGTACAATGAGCAGTTCTTC.

This clonotype was seen more than once but under ten times. V and J are TRBV6-5 and TRBJ1-2, with D possibly TRBD1 on 5 matching bases. Trimming took off 2 bases at V and 6 bases at J, with 13 bases between the two ends. CDR1 MNHEY and CDR2 SVGAGI come from the germline V gene. The CDR3 has 14 residues. The CDR3 loop is CASSYPGFSNGYTF. The CDR3 DNA sequence: TGTGCCAGCAGTTACCCAGGGTTTTCGAATGGCTACACCTTC.

This clonotype was found many times. The chain links TRBV6-4 to TRBJ2-3, with 11 positions matching TRBD2. CDR3 length: 15 amino acids. The V segment lost 5 bases and the J segment 4 bases; nucleotides outside the gene matches: 5. Germline V lookup: CDR1 MRHNA, CDR2 SNTAGT. The CDR3 sequence is CASSNLAGGADTQYF. In DNA form, the CDR3 reads TGTGCCAGCAGTAACCTAGCGGGGGGAGCAGATACGCAGTATTTT.

This clonotype was seen a single time. The chain combines TRBV29-1 with TRBJ2-7, with TRBD2 matching over 9 bases. Germline CDR1 SQVTM, CDR2 ANQGSEA. The junction had 3 bases not matched to a gene; V was cut back by 2 bases and J by 1 base. The CDR3 totals 14 residues. CDR3 sequence (DNA): TGCAGCGTTGAACTAGCGGGGAGTTCCTACGAGCAGTACTTC. Translation gives CSVELAGSSYEQYF.